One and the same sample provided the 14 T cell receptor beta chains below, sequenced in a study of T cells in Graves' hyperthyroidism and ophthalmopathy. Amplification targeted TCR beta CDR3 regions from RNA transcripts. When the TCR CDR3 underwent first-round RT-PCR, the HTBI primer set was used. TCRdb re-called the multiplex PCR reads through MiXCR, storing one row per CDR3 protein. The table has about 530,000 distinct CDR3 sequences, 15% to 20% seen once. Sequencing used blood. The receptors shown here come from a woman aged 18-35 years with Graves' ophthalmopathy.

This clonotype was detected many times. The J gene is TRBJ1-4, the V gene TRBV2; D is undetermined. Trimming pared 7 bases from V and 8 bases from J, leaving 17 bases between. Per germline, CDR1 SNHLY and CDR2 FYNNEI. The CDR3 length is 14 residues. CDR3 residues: CASTTRGTAEKLFF. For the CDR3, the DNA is TGTGCCAGCACTACAAGAGGCACTGCAGAAAAACTGTTTTTT.

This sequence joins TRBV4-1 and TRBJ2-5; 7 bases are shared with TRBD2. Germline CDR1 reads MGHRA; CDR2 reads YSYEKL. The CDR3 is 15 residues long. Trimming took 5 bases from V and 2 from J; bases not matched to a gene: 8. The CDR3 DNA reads TGCGCCAGCAGCTTAGAAGGGAGGGAGCAAGAGACCCAGTACTTC. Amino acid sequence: CASSLEGREQETQYF.

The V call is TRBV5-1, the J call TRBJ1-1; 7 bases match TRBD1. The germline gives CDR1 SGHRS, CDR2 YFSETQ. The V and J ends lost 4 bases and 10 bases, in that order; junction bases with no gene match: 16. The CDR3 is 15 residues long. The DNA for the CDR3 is TGCGCCAGCAGCAACGGGGACAGTTGGGCATCTGTAGCTTTCTTT. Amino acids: CASSNGDSWASVAFF.

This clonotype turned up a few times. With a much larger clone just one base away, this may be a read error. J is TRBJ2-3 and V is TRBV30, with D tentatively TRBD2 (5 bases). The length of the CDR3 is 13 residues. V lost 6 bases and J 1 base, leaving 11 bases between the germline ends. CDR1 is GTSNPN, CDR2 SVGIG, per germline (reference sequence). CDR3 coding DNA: TGTGCCTGTGCTAGCTGGGGCACAGATACGCAGTATTTT. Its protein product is CACASWGTDTQYF. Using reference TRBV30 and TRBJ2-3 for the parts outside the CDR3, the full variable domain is SQTIHQWPATLVQPVGSPLSLECTVEGTSNPNLYWYRQAAGRGLQLLFYSVGIGQISSEVPQNLSASRPQDRQFILSSKKLLLSDSGFYLCACASWGTDTQYFGPGTRLTVL.

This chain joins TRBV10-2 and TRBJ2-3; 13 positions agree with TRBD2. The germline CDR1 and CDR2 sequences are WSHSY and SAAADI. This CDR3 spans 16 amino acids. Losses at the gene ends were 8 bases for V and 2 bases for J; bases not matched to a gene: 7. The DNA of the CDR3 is TGCGCCAGCGAACCCGGGACTAGCGGGGTCACAGATACGCAGTATTTT. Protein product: CASEPGTSGVTDTQYF.

Here the CDR3 reads CASSYWWNTEAFF. CDR3 coding DNA: TGTGCCAGCAGTTACTGGTGGAACACTGAAGCTTTCTTT. The chain joins TRBV6-5 to TRBJ1-1; D unclear. Per germline, CDR1 MNHEY and CDR2 SVGAGI. CDR3 length: 13 amino acids. With 1 base removed from V and 1 base from J, the gap between germline ends came to 4 bases.

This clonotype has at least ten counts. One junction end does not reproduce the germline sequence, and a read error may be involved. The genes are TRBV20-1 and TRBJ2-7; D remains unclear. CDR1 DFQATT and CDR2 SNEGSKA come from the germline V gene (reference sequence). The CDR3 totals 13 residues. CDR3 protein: CSARGMEPYEQYF. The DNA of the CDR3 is TGCAGTGCCAGAGGTATGGAACCCTACGAGCAGTACTTC.

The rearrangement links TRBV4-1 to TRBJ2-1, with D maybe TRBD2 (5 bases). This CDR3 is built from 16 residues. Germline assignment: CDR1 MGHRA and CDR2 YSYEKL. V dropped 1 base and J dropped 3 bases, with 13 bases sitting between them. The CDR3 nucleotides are TGCGCCAGCAGCCAAGCGGGGATTGACTACTACAATGAGCAGTTCTTC. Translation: CASSQAGIDYYNEQFF.

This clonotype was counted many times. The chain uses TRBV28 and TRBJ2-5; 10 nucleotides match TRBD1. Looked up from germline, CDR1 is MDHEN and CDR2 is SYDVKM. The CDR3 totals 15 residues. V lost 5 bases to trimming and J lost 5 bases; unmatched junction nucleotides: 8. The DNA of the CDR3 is TGTGCCAGCAGTCCACGACAGGGGGCGTGGGAGACCCAGTACTTC. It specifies CASSPRQGAWETQYF.

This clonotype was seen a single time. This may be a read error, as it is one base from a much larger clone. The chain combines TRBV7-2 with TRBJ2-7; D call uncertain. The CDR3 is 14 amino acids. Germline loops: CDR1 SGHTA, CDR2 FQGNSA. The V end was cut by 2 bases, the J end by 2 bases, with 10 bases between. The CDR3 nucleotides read TGTGCCAGCAGCTTATTGGGGATCACCTACGAGCAGTACTTC. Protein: CASSLLGITYEQYF. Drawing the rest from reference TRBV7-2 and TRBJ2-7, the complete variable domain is GAGVSQSPSNKVTEKGKDVELRCDPISGHTALYWYRQSLGQGLEFLIYFQGNSAPDKSGLPSDRFSAERTGGSVSTLTIQRTQQEDSAVYLCASSLLGITYEQYFGPGTRLTVT.

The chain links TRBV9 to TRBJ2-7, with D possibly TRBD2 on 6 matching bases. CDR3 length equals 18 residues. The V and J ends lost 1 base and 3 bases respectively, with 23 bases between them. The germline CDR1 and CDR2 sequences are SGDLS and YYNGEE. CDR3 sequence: CASSVPGGAKGIVYEQYF. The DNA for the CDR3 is TGTGCCAGCAGCGTACCCGGAGGGGCCAAGGGAATAGTCTACGAGCAGTACTTC.

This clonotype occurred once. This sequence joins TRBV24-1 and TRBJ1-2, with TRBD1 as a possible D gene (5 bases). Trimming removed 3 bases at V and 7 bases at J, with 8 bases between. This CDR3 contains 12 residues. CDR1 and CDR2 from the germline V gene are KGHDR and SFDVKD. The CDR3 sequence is CATSDLRGGYTF. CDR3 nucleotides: TGTGCCACCAGTGATCTAAGGGGTGGCTACACCTTC.

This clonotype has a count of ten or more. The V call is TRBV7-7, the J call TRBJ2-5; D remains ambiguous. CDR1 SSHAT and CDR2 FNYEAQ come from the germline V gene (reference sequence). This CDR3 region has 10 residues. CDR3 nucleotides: TGTGCTAGTCCGCAAGAGACCCAGTACTTC. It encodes CASPQETQYF.

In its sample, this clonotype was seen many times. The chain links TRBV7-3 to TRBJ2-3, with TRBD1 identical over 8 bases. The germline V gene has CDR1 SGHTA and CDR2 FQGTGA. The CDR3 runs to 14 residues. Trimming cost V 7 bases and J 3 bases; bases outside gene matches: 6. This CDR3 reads CASNPGQATDTQYF. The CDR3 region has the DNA TGTGCCAGCAACCCGGGACAGGCGACAGATACGCAGTATTTT.